The 2 T cell receptor beta chains presented below share a single source sample, sequenced in a study of graft-versus-host responses after intestinal transplantation. Plates contained approximately 200,000 CFSE-labeled responder cells and approximately 200,000 irradiated, violet-dye-labeled stimulator cells. TCRdb keeps only in-frame clones here, not all; method: immunoSEQ multiplex PCR. Of 17,000 or so clones listed, about 38% are singletons. The material sequenced was alloreactive CD8+ T cells from a mixed lymphocyte reaction culture, taken before intestinal transplant. Subset noted: CFSE-low proliferating T cells sorted from roughly 6-day pre-transplant mixed lymphocyte reaction (GvH or HvG direction). These receptors originate from a human patient who received an intestinal transplant.

CDR3 protein: CASRGAGGNEQFF. The CDR3, as DNA: TGTGCCAGCAGGGGCGCGGGTGGCAATGAGCAGTTCTTC. The V gene is TRBV27, the J gene TRBJ2-1, with D perhaps TRBD2 (5 bases). V lost 6 bases, J lost 6 bases, and 12 bases lay in between. The CDR3 extends over 13 amino acids. Germline assignment: CDR1 MNHEY and CDR2 SMNVEV (reference sequence).

This chain connects TRBV2 to TRBJ2-3; 10 bases are a match to TRBD2. V shed 6 bases, J shed 0 bases, and the junction held 12 bases outside the gene matches. CDR1 SNHLY and CDR2 FYNNEI come from the germline V gene. The CDR3 runs to 18 residues. The CDR3 DNA reads as TGTGCCAGCAGGACAAGACTAGCGGGTTACCTTAGCACAGATACGCAGTATTTT. This sequence encodes CASRTRLAGYLSTDTQYF.